These 17 T cell receptor beta chains came from one sample sequenced in a study of blood T cell repertoires in COVID-19. The assay was immunoSEQ multiplex PCR, and TCRdb's table has in-frame clones only and misses some. Found here are roughly 160,000 clones, 80% of them singletons; the top ten hold roughly 3.4%. Sequenced input: PBMCs or T cells enriched from blood (not recorded which). The source is a woman aged 55-70 years who had recovered from COVID-19.

V gene TRBV19 combines with J gene TRBJ2-1; TRBD1 aligns across 9 bases. The CDR3 totals 13 residues. Trimming took 10 bases from V and 7 from J; bases not matched to a gene: 8. Germline-derived CDR1 and CDR2 are LNHDA and SQIVND (reference sequence). The CDR3 nucleotides are TGTGCCACTAGGACAGGGGTGGTAAATGAGCAGTTCTTC. Translating it yields CATRTGVVNEQFF. Using reference TRBV19 and TRBJ2-1 for the parts outside the CDR3, the full variable domain is DGGITQSPKYLFRKEGQNVTLSCEQNLNHDAMYWYRQDPGQGLRLIYYSQIVNDFQKGDIAEGYSVSREKKESFPLTVTSAQKNPTAFYLCATRTGVVNEQFFGPGTRLTVL.

The rearrangement joins TRBV27 to TRBJ2-1; D is possibly TRBD1 (6 bases). The CDR3 totals 16 residues. V shed 7 bases and J shed 4 bases, with 20 bases lying between them. CDR1 is MNHEY and CDR2 is SMNVEV in the germline V gene (reference sequence). This CDR3 is CASKVEGVAFYNEQFF. The CDR3 DNA follows: TGTGCCAGCAAGGTAGAGGGGGTGGCCTTTTACAATGAGCAGTTCTTC.

The chain uses TRBV4-1 and TRBJ1-3; no firm D call. Looked up from germline, CDR1 is MGHRA and CDR2 is YSYEKL. The CDR3 totals 16 residues. V shed 1 base and J shed 0 bases, with 10 bases lying between them. The CDR3 coding sequence is TGCGCCAGCAGCCAAGGCGAGATAGCCTCTGGAAACACCATATATTTT. Amino acid sequence: CASSQGEIASGNTIYF.

The CDR3 region is CASRRGDSPLHF. CDR3 nucleotides: TGTGCCAGCCGACGGGGAGATTCACCCCTCCACTTT. The chain links TRBV19 to TRBJ1-6; D uncertain. The CDR3 is 12 amino acids. Deletions cut 9 bases from V and 8 bases from J, with 11 bases between. Germline CDR1 and CDR2: LNHDA and SQIVND (reference sequence).

The rearrangement uses TRBV7-9 and TRBJ1-1; weak D call: TRBD1 (6 bases). CDR1 and CDR2 from the germline V gene are SEHNR and FQNEAQ (reference sequence). Trimming shortened V by 5 bases and J by 5 bases, and 18 bases separated the two germline ends. The CDR3 totals 15 residues. The CDR3 sequence is CASSMQLGGGTEAFF. The CDR3 nucleotides read TGTGCCAGCAGCATGCAGCTGGGAGGGGGGACTGAAGCTTTCTTT.

The chain carries TRBV5-6 and TRBJ2-4; D possibly corresponds to TRBD2 (6 bases). The germline V and J ends were trimmed by 4 bases and 1 base, with 15 bases remaining between them. Germline-derived CDR1 and CDR2 are SGHDT and YYEEEE. The CDR3 contains 16 residues. The CDR3 loop reads CASSLTRIQAKNIQYF. CDR3 DNA: TGTGCCAGCAGCCTGACTAGAATTCAGGCCAAAAACATTCAGTACTTC.

J is TRBJ2-3 and V is TRBV28; 10 positions agree with TRBD2. V lost 2 bases to trimming and J lost 5 bases; unmatched junction nucleotides: 10. Germline lookup yields CDR1 MDHEN and CDR2 SYDVKM. The CDR3 is 17 amino acids. CDR3 sequence (DNA): TGTGCCAGCAGTTTAGGTCCCAGCGGGGGGGCCCAAGATACGCAGTATTTT. The encoded protein is CASSLGPSGGAQDTQYF.

The V and J genes are TRBV19 and TRBJ2-6, with D maybe TRBD2 (7 bases). With 5 bases removed from V and 0 bases from J, the gap between germline ends came to 26 bases. Germline assignment: CDR1 LNHDA and CDR2 SQIVND (reference sequence). The CDR3 covers 21 residues. CDR3 nucleotide sequence: TGTGCCAGTAGTTCCCCAAACGGGGGGCACCCACTCCTCTCTGGGGCCAACGTCCTGACTTTC. This translates into CASSSPNGGHPLLSGANVLTF.

This clone was recorded a few times. This rearrangement joins TRBV10-3 to TRBJ1-1; D is perhaps TRBD1 (6 bases). CDR1 is ENHRY, CDR2 SYGVKD, per germline. The CDR3 length is 15 residues. The V end lost 0 bases, the J end lost 0 bases, and 8 bases lay between the germline ends. The CDR3 loop is CAISESRGVNTEAFF. The CDR3 DNA sequence: TGTGCCATCAGTGAGTCCAGGGGCGTGAACACTGAAGCTTTCTTT.

CDR3 region: CASSLGRGSDTQYF. The CDR3 coding sequence is TGCGCCAGCAGCTTGGGCAGGGGGTCCGATACGCAGTATTTT. The genes are TRBV5-1 and TRBJ2-3; 7 bases fit TRBD1. This CDR3 is 14 amino acids long. Germline-derived CDR1 and CDR2 are SGHRS and YFSETQ. Germline trimming cut 0 bases from V and 6 bases from J; bases unmatched to any gene: 4.

The chain is built from TRBV2 and TRBJ1-5; D is uncertain. The CDR3 runs 12 residues. Germline V CDR1 and CDR2: SNHLY, FYNNEI. The V end lost 7 bases, the J end lost 6 bases, and 10 bases lay between the germline ends. As DNA, the CDR3 is TGTGCCAGCAAAAGCGGCAGTCAGCCCCAGCATTTT. Residues: CASKSGSQPQHF.

The V call is TRBV29-1, the J call TRBJ2-5, with a possible D match to TRBD2 (5 bases). Germline V gene sequence: CDR1 SQVTM, CDR2 ANQGSEA. This CDR3 has 12 amino acids. V shed 7 bases and J shed 5 bases, with 14 bases lying between them. The CDR3 spells CSANDGMETQYF. CDR3 coding DNA: TGCAGCGCTAACGACGGGATGGAGACCCAGTACTTC.

The chain uses TRBV19 and TRBJ1-2; 9 nucleotides match TRBD1. This CDR3 comprises 15 residues. J gave up 4 bases and V 6 bases, and 9 bases lay outside the gene matches. The V gene's germline CDR1 is LNHDA and CDR2 SQIVND (reference sequence). In DNA, the CDR3 is TGTGCCAGTAGGAAAAGACAGGGGGAGGGCTATGGCTACACCTTC. As protein: CASRKRQGEGYGYTF.

The CDR3 DNA is TGTGCCAGCAGCGCCGGGACTGCCGCCTCTGGAAACACCATATATTTT. It is translated as CASSAGTAASGNTIYF. The chain joins TRBV5-4 to TRBJ1-3, with D possibly matching TRBD1 (5 bases). The germline V and J ends were trimmed by 4 bases and 0 bases, with 14 bases remaining between them. The CDR3 covers 16 residues. In germline, CDR1 is SGHNT, CDR2 YYREEE (reference sequence).

The chain couples TRBV2 to TRBJ1-6; tentatively, D is TRBD1 (5 bases). CDR3 length: 13 amino acids. Trimming removed 6 bases from V and 8 bases from J, with 11 bases in between. CDR1 SNHLY and CDR2 FYNNEI come from the germline V gene. The CDR3 DNA reads as TGTGCCAGCAGCCAGGGAGGGTATTCACCCCTCCACTTT. The encoded protein is CASSQGGYSPLHF.

This rearrangement joins TRBV24-1 to TRBJ2-3, with 9 positions matching TRBD2. J was trimmed by 1 base and V by 3 bases; bases with no gene match: 7. The CDR3 consists of 17 residues. Germline V CDR1 and CDR2: KGHDR, SFDVKD. CDR3 sequence: CATSDHPIAGGTDTQYF. The CDR3 DNA follows: TGTGCCACCAGTGATCACCCAATAGCGGGGGGCACAGATACGCAGTATTTT.

The gene calls are TRBV3-1 (or the pseudogene TRBV3-2) and TRBJ1-1; no reliable D call. Trimming pared 0 bases from V and 10 bases from J, leaving 15 bases between. CDR3 length: 14 residues. Germline CDR1 LGHDT, CDR2 YNNKEL (reference sequence). For the CDR3, the DNA is TGTGCCAGCAGCCAAGATTGGTCTGGACGGGGAGCTTTCTTT. Protein sequence: CASSQDWSGRGAFF.